A selection of T cell receptor beta chains follows, all from one sample in a study of blood T cell repertoires in COVID-19. Produced via immunoSEQ multiplex PCR; TCRdb's table is partial and in-frame only. The table includes 400,000 to 500,000 clones, more than 75% detected once. Sequenced sample: PBMCs or T cells enriched from blood (not recorded which). These receptors originate from a woman aged 40 to 50 who had recovered from COVID-19. CDR3s include the opening cysteine and the closing phenylalanine or tryptophan. A D gene is named only where the DNA matches it firmly. Size values are once, few and many counts, or a class for expanded clones, and some rows have none.

17,TRBJ2-7,TRBV5-1,once,TRBD2,TGCGCCAGCAGCGCTGGGACTAGCGGGAGCAACCCCTACGAGCAGTACTTC,CASSAGTSGSNPYEQYF
14,TRBJ1-5,TRBV2,.,.,TGTGCCAGCAGCCAGGGGTTGGGCAATCAGCCCCAGCATTTT,CASSQGLGNQPQHF
14,TRBJ2-5,TRBV2,.,.,TGTGCCAGCAGTGAAACAGTGACCCAAGAGACCCAGTACTTC,CASSETVTQETQYF
13,TRBJ1-5,TRBV10-3,.,TRBD1,TGTGCCATCCAGGGGGCTAGCAATCAGCCCCAGCATTTT,CAIQGASNQPQHF
14,TRBJ1-1,TRBV7-2,.,.,TGTGCCAGCAGCTTAGGAGCCGATCCTACTGAAGCTTTCTTT,CASSLGADPTEAFF
16,TRBJ2-2,TRBV15,once,TRBD2,TGTGCCACCAGCAGAGTTAGCGGGGTGGGAGGCGGGGAGCTGTTTTTT,CATSRVSGVGGGELFF
17,TRBJ2-7,TRBV7-2,.,TRBD1,TGTGCCAGCAGCTCTAACCCCGCCGGACAGGGTGACTACGAGCAGTACTTC,CASSSNPAGQGDYEQYF
15,TRBJ2-1,TRBV6-2/TRBV6-3,.,.,TGTGCCAGCAGTTGGGGGGTCGGGTCTTGGAATGAGCAGTTCTTC,CASSWGVGSWNEQFF
13,TRBJ1-1,TRBV5-8,.,.,TGTGCCAGCGGAAAGGGGGAAGTCGCTGAAGCTTTCTTT,CASGKGEVAEAFF
15,TRBJ1-1,TRBV15,.,TRBD1,TGTGCCACCAGCAGCCCGAGGACAGGAGAAACTGAAGCTTTCTTT,CATSSPRTGETEAFF
12,TRBJ2-1,TRBV19,.,TRBD2,TGTGCCAGTAGTATCGGGGGGAATGAGCAGTTCTTC,CASSIGGNEQFF
14,TRBJ2-2,TRBV3-1/TRBV3-2,.,TRBD1,TGTGCCAGCAGCTCAGGGGGCTCCACCGGGGAGCTGTTTTTT,CASSSGGSTGELFF
19,TRBJ2-6,TRBV12-2,.,.,TGTGCAAGTCGCTTAGATGGCGAGCGACAGTGCCCTGGGGCCAACGTCCTGACTTTC,CASRLDGERQCPGANVLTF
13,TRBJ1-2,TRBV19,.,.,TGTGCCAGTAGTATAACCCACTTACGTGGCTACACCTTC,CASSITHLRGYTF
16,TRBJ1-1,TRBV12-5,.,TRBD1,TGTGCTAGTGGTTTTTTAGTAGGGGGCTACGAAACTGAAGCTTTCTTT,CASGFLVGGYETEAFF
15,TRBJ1-1,TRBV4-3,.,.,TGCGCCAGCAGCCATGGAACAGGGTTGGACACTGAAGCTTTCTTT,CASSHGTGLDTEAFF
13,TRBJ2-3,TRBV7-9,.,.,TGTGCCAGCAGCTGGCGGGGCACAGATACGCAGTATTTT,CASSWRGTDTQYF
18,TRBJ2-3,TRBV19,.,.,TGTGCCAGTAGTACTGGGGCTCATAGACAGGGAGGAACAGATACGCAGTATTTT,CASSTGAHRQGGTDTQYF
14,TRBJ1-1,TRBV18,.,.,TGTGCCAGCTCACAGTCCCAGACTAGAACTGAAGCTTTCTTT,CASSQSQTRTEAFF
15,TRBJ1-1,TRBV12-1,.,.,TGTGCCAGCAGCTTTAAATTCCTGTTGGCTACTGAAGCTTTCTTT,CASSFKFLLATEAFF
15,TRBJ1-1,TRBV30,.,.,TGTGCCTGGAGTGTACGACTGAGCAGGAACACTGAAGCTTTCTTT,CAWSVRLSRNTEAFF
15,TRBJ2-5,TRBV28,.,TRBD1,TGTGCCAGCAGTACCCGAAAGGACAGGGAAGAGACCCAGTACTTC,CASSTRKDREETQYF
15,TRBJ1-3,TRBV6-5,.,TRBD1,TGTGCCAGCAGGATAAATAGGGACAGCAGAAACACCATATATTTT,CASRINRDSRNTIYF
15,TRBJ1-2,TRBV10-3,.,.,TGTGCCATCACGGGCGGGGACCGACAGAACTATGGCTACACCTTC,CAITGGDRQNYGYTF
14,TRBJ1-1,TRBV11-2,.,.,TGTGCCAGCAGCTTAGTCAGGGTGGCCACTGAAGCTTTCTTT,CASSLVRVATEAFF
14,TRBJ1-5,TRBV7-9,.,.,TGTGCCAGCAGCATACAGGGAAACAATCAGCCCCAGCATTTT,CASSIQGNNQPQHF
15,TRBJ2-7,TRBV13,.,.,TGTGCCAGCAGCTCACGTCGATTGGGGGCATACGAGCAGTACTTC,CASSSRRLGAYEQYF
16,TRBJ1-5,TRBV19,once,.,TGTGCCAGTAGTGATTTTGGGGGGAGGGGCAATCAGCCCCAGCATTTT,CASSDFGGRGNQPQHF
13,TRBJ1-5,TRBV18,.,.,TGTGCCAGCTCACCAGAGCGAAATCAGCCCCAGCATTTT,CASSPERNQPQHF
19,TRBJ1-5,TRBV7-9,.,.,TGTGCCAGCAGCTTAGGGGAAGCAGGGCTCCATTATAGCAATCAGCCCCAGCATTTT,CASSLGEAGLHYSNQPQHF
15,TRBJ2-2,TRBV7-9,.,.,TGTGCCAGCAGTTCCCGAGGAGGTATGACCGGGGAGCTGTTTTTT,CASSSRGGMTGELFF
16,TRBJ2-4,TRBV19,.,.,TGTGCCAGTAGTACCCGACAGGGACTCGCCAAAAACATTCAGTACTTC,CASSTRQGLAKNIQYF
15,TRBJ2-7,TRBV7-2,.,TRBD1,TGTGCCAGCAGCTTGGGGACAGGGCCATTACGCGAGCAGTACTTC,CASSLGTGPLREQYF
11,TRBJ2-1,TRBV7-6,.,.,TGTGCCAGCTTGATAGCGTTCGAGCAGTTCTTC,CASLIAFEQFF
13,TRBJ2-7,TRBV30,.,TRBD2,TGTGCCTGGACGATAGCGGGAATCTACGAGCAGTACTTC,CAWTIAGIYEQYF
13,TRBJ2-7,TRBV19,.,.,TGTGCCAGTAGTATAAGTCAGTCTGGCGAGCAGTACTTC,CASSISQSGEQYF
13,TRBJ1-4,TRBV6-5,.,.,TGTGCCTCCCTCAGGGCAGGGGATGAAAAACTGTTTTTT,CASLRAGDEKLFF
12,TRBJ2-7,TRBV2,.,.,TGTGCCAGCAGTCAAAACCGGGTCGAGCAGTACTTC,CASSQNRVEQYF
14,TRBJ2-7,TRBV7-2,.,TRBD1,TGTGCCAGCAGCCTAGGGGACAGCCCCTACGAGCAGTACTTC,CASSLGDSPYEQYF
14,TRBJ2-5,TRBV24-1,.,.,TGTGCCACCAGTGACCTCAGGGCTGGTGAGACCCAGTACTTC,CATSDLRAGETQYF
11,TRBJ2-7,TRBV20-1,.,TRBD1,TGCAGTGCTAGCAGGGGGAGCGAGCAGTACTTC,CSASRGSEQYF
16,TRBJ1-1,TRBV18,.,TRBD1,TGTGCCAGCTCACCGTACACGGGACAGATGAACACTGAAGCTTTCTTT,CASSPYTGQMNTEAFF
11,TRBJ2-7,TRBV7-2,few,.,TGTGCCAGCAGCTTCAGGGGCGAGCAGTACTTC,CASSFRGEQYF